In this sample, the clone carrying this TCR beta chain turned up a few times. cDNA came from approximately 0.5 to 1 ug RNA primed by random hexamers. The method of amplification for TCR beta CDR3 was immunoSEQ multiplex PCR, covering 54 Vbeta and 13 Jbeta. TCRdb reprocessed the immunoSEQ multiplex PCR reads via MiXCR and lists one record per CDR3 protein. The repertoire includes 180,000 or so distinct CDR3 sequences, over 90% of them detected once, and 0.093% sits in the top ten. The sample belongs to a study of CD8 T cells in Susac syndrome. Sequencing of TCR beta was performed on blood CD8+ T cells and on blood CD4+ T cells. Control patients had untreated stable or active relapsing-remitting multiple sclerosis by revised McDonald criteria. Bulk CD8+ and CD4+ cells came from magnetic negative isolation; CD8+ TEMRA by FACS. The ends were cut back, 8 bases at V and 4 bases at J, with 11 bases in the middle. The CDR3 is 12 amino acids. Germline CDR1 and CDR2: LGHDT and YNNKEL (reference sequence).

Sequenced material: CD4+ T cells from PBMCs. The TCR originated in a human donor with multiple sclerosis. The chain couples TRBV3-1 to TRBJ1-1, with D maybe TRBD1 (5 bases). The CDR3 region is CASRDPGTEAFF. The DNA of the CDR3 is TGTGCCAGCCGGGACCCTGGCACTGAAGCTTTCTTT. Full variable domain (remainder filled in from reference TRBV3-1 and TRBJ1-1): DTAVSQTPKYLVTQMGNDKSIKCEQNLGHDTMYWYKQDSKKFLKIMFSYNNKELIINETVPNRFSPKSPDKAHLNLHINSLELGDSAVYFCASRDPGTEAFFGQGTRLTVV.